Each of the 7 T cell receptor beta chains below was sequenced from the same sample in a study of blood T cell repertoires in COVID-19 (dated by TCRdb to 2019 to 2021). Receptor amplification or capture employed the immunoSEQ multiplex PCR assay. What TCRdb holds here is the immuneACCESS table cut down to in-frame rearrangements. Part of the clones is not present; checked against another copy, under half of the missing clones reflect an unresolved V gene, and the others are unexplained. Counted in this sample were 95,000 to 120,000 clones; approximately 85% of them appeared once. Jointly, the top ten make up under 2.5% of the sample. Sequenced material: peripheral blood. The receptors originated from a human donor in a cohort sampled during active COVID-19.

V gene TRBV14 combines with J gene TRBJ1-1, with D uncertain. The germline V gene has CDR1 SGHDN and CDR2 FVKESK. V was cut by 1 base and J by 1 base, with 10 bases left in between. The CDR3 extends over 15 amino acids. Written as DNA, the CDR3 is TGTGCCAGCAGCCAAGGTCCCCGGGGGAACACTGAAGCTTTCTTT. It yields the protein CASSQGPRGNTEAFF.

This clone was seen only a few times. The rearrangement uses TRBV12-5 and TRBJ1-1; D is undetermined. The CDR3 contains 14 residues. CDR1 and CDR2 (germline): LGHNT, FRNRAP. Trimming took off 6 bases at V and 11 bases at J, with 22 bases between the two ends. CDR3: CASGIGTAKRTAFF. The CDR3 DNA reads as TGTGCTAGTGGCATCGGAACTGCAAAGCGGACCGCTTTCTTT.

J is TRBJ2-7 and V is TRBV3-1 (or the pseudogene TRBV3-2); no clear D. CDR1 is LGHDT, CDR2 YNNKEL, per germline (reference sequence). V was pared by 1 base and J by 4 bases, with 11 bases between. CDR3 length: 14 amino acids. CDR3 coding DNA: TGTGCCAGCAGCCAAGTCAGGCTGCCATACGAGCAGTACTTC. Translated: CASSQVRLPYEQYF.

This rearrangement joins TRBV4-1 to TRBJ1-2, with a weak D call TRBD1 (5 bases). CDR3 length equals 14 residues. The V end lost 0 bases, the J end lost 6 bases, and 11 bases lay between the germline ends. CDR1 and CDR2 (germline): MGHRA, YSYEKL. CDR3 loop: CASSQDLGGDGYTF. The CDR3, as DNA: TGCGCCAGCAGCCAAGATTTGGGAGGGGATGGCTACACCTTC.

The chain combines TRBV9 with TRBJ2-3; D might be TRBD2 (6 bases). There are 14 residues in the CDR3. Trimming removed 4 bases from V and 4 bases from J, with 13 bases in between. The germline CDR1 and CDR2 sequences are SGDLS and YYNGEE. CDR3 residues: CASSLPGLADTQYF. CDR3 DNA: TGTGCCAGCAGCCTCCCGGGACTTGCAGATACGCAGTATTTT.

This sequence joins TRBV7-2 and TRBJ1-1, with TRBD1 matching 7 bases. V shed 5 bases and J 3 bases; nucleotides not matched to a gene: 3. The CDR3 runs to 13 residues. CDR1 and CDR2 from the germline V gene are SGHTA and FQGNSA. In DNA, the CDR3 is TGTGCCAGCAGCCTCGACAGGGACACTGAAGCTTTCTTT. It translates to CASSLDRDTEAFF.

The rearrangement uses TRBV10-3 and TRBJ2-7, with a tentative D call TRBD2 (6 bases). Germline V CDR1 and CDR2: ENHRY, SYGVKD. The V and J ends lost 4 bases and 0 bases respectively, with 19 bases between them. The length of the CDR3 is 17 residues. Written as DNA, the CDR3 is TGTGCCATCAGTGGGGGTCCGGGACGGGAGAGCTCCTACGAGCAGTACTTC. Residues: CAISGGPGRESSYEQYF.